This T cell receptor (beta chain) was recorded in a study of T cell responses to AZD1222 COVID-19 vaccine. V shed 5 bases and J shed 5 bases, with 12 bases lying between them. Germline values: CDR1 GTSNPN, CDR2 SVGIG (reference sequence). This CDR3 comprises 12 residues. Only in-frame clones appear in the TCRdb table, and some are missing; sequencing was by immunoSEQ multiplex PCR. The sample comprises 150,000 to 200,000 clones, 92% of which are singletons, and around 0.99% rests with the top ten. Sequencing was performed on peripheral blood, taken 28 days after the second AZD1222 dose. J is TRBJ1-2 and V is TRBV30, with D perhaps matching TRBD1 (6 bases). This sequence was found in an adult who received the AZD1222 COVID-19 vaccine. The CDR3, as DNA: TGTGCCTGGGTCCGGACAGTTTATGGCTACACCTTC. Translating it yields CAWVRTVYGYTF.